The entry below gives a single T cell receptor (beta chain) sequence along with its context. The data are from a study of blood T cells in healthy people across ages. Germline trimming cut 0 bases from V and 8 bases from J; bases unmatched to any gene: 14. The germline gives CDR1 DFQATT, CDR2 SNEGSKA (reference sequence). The CDR3 length is 17 residues. A J-beta primer mix and a sample-barcoded 5' primer were used in a second PCR of about 7 to 11 cycles. One entry per CDR3 protein results from TCRdb running MiXCR on the 5' RACE reads. In the table there are about 2 million distinct CDR3 sequences, just under 50% of which are singletons.

Material: blood. The rearrangement uses TRBV20-1 and TRBJ2-1; 9 nucleotides align to TRBD1. The receptor was isolated from a middle-aged woman in good health. The CDR3 nucleotides are TGCAGTGCTAGAGATCAGAGCAGGGACAGGGTTATAGATGAGCAGTTCTTC. It specifies CSARDQSRDRVIDEQFF.